This entry concerns a single TCR beta chain. Its antigen is still unknown. The CDR3 totals 14 residues. Per the germline V gene, CDR1 is MNHNS and CDR2 is SASEGT. V was pared by 2 bases and J by 10 bases, with 5 bases of the junction left unmatched. This table comes from immunoSEQ multiplex PCR, and its TCRdb copy is limited to in-frame clones, with some not included. The sample has about 2.5 million clones; roughly 90% are singletons. The data are from a study of shared clonotypes between healthy human individuals. Study results and caveats: For sorted subsets, rarefaction showed incomplete sequencing despite large depth.

J is TRBJ1-6 and V is TRBV6-1; TRBD1 aligns across 7 bases. This TCR was sampled from a young man in good health. Some clones in this sample may be carry-over from other donors' samples. Sequenced: naive CD4+ T cells from PBMCs. The subset is: CD45RA+ positively selected. CDR3 DNA sequence: TGTGCCAGCAGTGAACCGGGACAGCGGTCACCCCTCCACTTT. Protein: CASSEPGQRSPLHF.